The subject of this entry is one T cell receptor beta chain. Study members were between about 18 and 89 years old and lived in 20 to 30 US regions. The data originate from a study of blood T cell repertoires in COVID-19. In the study overall: PBMCs, B-cell-depleted T cells, or T cells provided the cDNA or gDNA that made up the material.

Original methodology: From reference gene primer amplification, estimates of nucleated cell counts were derived. This table comes from immunoSEQ multiplex PCR, and its TCRdb copy is limited to in-frame clones, with some not included. V and J calls plus clone size are reproduced from that table; the DNA served to infer D and trimming. Of about 200,000 clones listed, approximately 81% are singletons. V was pared by 3 bases and J by 5 bases, with 4 bases of the junction left unmatched. The CDR3 covers 15 residues. Per the germline V gene, CDR1 is MDHEN and CDR2 is SYDVKM. The sample was PBMCs or T cells enriched from blood (not recorded which). The receptor's source is a woman aged 45-59 years with acute COVID-19. V is TRBV28 and J is TRBJ2-1, with 10 bases that match TRBD2. The CDR3 reads CASSLWTSGNNEQFF. The CDR3, as DNA: TGTGCCAGCAGTTTGTGGACTAGCGGAAACAATGAGCAGTTCTTC.